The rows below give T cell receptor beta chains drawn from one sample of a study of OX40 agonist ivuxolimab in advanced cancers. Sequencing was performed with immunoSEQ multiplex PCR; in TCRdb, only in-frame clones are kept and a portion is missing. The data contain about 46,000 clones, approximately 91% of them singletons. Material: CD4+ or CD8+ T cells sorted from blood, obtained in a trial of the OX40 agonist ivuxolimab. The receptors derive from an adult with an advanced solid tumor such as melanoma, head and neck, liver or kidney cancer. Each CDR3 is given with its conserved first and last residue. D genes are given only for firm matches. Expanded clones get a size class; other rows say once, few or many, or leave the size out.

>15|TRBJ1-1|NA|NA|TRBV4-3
TGCGCCAGCAGCCAGGCCAATCGCGGACCGGGTGGTACTTTCTTT
CASSQANRGPGGTFF
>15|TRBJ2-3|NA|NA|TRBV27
TGTGCCAGCAGTTTAGTCAGCGGGCGCACAGATACGCAGTATTTT
CASSLVSGRTDTQYF
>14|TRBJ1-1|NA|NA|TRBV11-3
TGTGCCAGCAGCTTAGCGGGGGAGAACACTGAAGCTTTCTTT
CASSLAGENTEAFF
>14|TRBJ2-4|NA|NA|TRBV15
TGTGCCACCAGCAGAGAACAGGGCCAAAACATTCAGTACTTC
CATSREQGQNIQYF
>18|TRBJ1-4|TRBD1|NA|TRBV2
TGTGCCAGCAGCCATGGGTTGGGACAGCGGACAACTAATGAAAAACTGTTTTTT
CASSHGLGQRTTNEKLFF
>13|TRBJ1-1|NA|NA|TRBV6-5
TGTGCCAGCAGAATCGGGACGTACACTGAAGCTTTCTTT
CASRIGTYTEAFF
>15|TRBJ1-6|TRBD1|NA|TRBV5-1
TGCGCCAGCAGCTTGGGGGACAGCCCTAATTCACCCCTCCACTTT
CASSLGDSPNSPLHF
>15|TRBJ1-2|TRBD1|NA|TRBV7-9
TGTGCCAGCAGCTTACAAGACAGGGGAGACTATGGCTACACCTTC
CASSLQDRGDYGYTF
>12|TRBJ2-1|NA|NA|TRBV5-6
TGTGCCAGCAGTAATGGAGGATCTGAGCAGTTCTTC
CASSNGGSEQFF
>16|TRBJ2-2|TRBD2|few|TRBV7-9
TGTGCCAGCAGCCGGATACTAGCGGACAACACCGGGGAGCTGTTTTTT
CASSRILADNTGELFF
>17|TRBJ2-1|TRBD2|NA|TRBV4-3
TGCGCCAGCAGCCAATCTCCTAGCGGAAACTCCTACAATGAGCAGTTCTTC
CASSQSPSGNSYNEQFF